The 18 T cell receptor beta chains below were found in one sample sequenced in a study of PD-L1 blockade in urothelial cancer. The method was immunoSEQ multiplex PCR; TCRdb's version includes in-frame clones alone and lacks a portion of them. The sample records around 57,000 clones, approximately 78% being singletons. This sample's time point: pretreatment peripheral blood. Source: PBMCs, taken around atezolizumab (anti-PD-L1) treatment. The receptors were gathered from a man in his 70s with urothelial cancer.

V is TRBV6-5 and J is TRBJ1-5; D is unclear. Trimming took 6 bases from V and 0 from J, leaving 9 bases between them. The CDR3 length is 14 residues. Germline CDR1 is MNHEY and CDR2 is SVGAGI. CDR3 amino acids: CASRRLSSNQPQHF. The CDR3 DNA reads TGTGCCAGCAGGAGACTTAGTAGCAATCAGCCCCAGCATTTT.

The chain recombines TRBV7-3 with TRBJ2-3, with D uncertain. The CDR3 runs 15 residues. V gave up 5 bases and J gave up 0 bases, with 12 bases separating them. The germline gives CDR1 SGHTA, CDR2 FQGTGA. The CDR3 DNA reads as TGTGCCAGCAGCATAATGGGCCATAGCACAGATACGCAGTATTTT. It codes for CASSIMGHSTDTQYF.

This clone came up once. The rearrangement joins TRBV27 to TRBJ2-5, with 11 nucleotides matching TRBD2. V dropped 3 bases and J dropped 5; count of bases not matched to a gene: 11. CDR1 MNHEY and CDR2 SMNVEV come from the germline V gene (reference sequence). The CDR3 is 17 amino acids. The CDR3 nucleotides read TGTGCCAGCAGTTTTGGGACTAGCGGAGGGGTCCGGGAGACCCAGTACTTC. It is translated as CASSFGTSGGVRETQYF.

This clone has ten or more counts. The gene calls are TRBV7-2 and TRBJ1-2, with a tentative D call TRBD1 (5 bases). The CDR3 sequence is 13 residues long. V shed 4 bases and J shed 5 bases, with 11 bases lying between them. Germline CDR1 is SGHTA and CDR2 is FQGNSA. CDR3 sequence reads: CASSSRQTYGYTF. CDR3 sequence (DNA): TGTGCCAGCAGCTCGAGACAGACTTATGGCTACACCTTC.

The V call is TRBV6-4, the J call TRBJ2-3; 7 nucleotides agree with TRBD2. Germline assignment: CDR1 MRHNA and CDR2 SNTAGT. The J segment lost 4 bases and the V segment lost 9 bases, leaving 7 bases of the junction unmatched. The CDR3 is made up of 13 amino acids. Written as DNA, the CDR3 is TGTGCCAGTTCGCGGGAGTACGCAGATACGCAGTATTTT. It encodes CASSREYADTQYF.

The chain employs TRBV4-1 and TRBJ1-2; a possible D gene is TRBD1 (5 bases). The V gene lost 4 bases and the J gene lost 3 bases, with 21 bases spanning the gap. There are 17 residues in the CDR3. CDR1 MGHRA and CDR2 YSYEKL come from the germline V gene. The CDR3 coding sequence is TGCGCCAGCAGCCGTTCCGGGGAGGGGACTTTTTACTATGGCTACACCTTC. Translation gives CASSRSGEGTFYYGYTF.

This clone was detected once. The CDR3 DNA reads TGTGCCAGCAGCTTGGAACAGAGCTACGAGCAGTACTTC. Protein sequence: CASSLEQSYEQYF. The J gene is TRBJ2-7, the V gene TRBV5-4; D call uncertain. V gave up 0 bases and J gave up 3 bases, with 7 bases separating them. Germline V CDR1 and CDR2: SGHNT, YYREEE (reference sequence). CDR3 size: 13 residues.

The chain carries TRBV28 and TRBJ1-5; D is unresolved. Germline loops: CDR1 MDHEN, CDR2 SYDVKM. This CDR3 region has 11 residues. V was clipped by 3 bases and J by 5 bases, with 2 bases between them. The chain's CDR3 is CASSFDQPQHF. The DNA of the CDR3 is TGTGCCAGCAGTTTCGATCAGCCCCAGCATTTT. Complete variable domain (other parts from reference TRBV28 and TRBJ1-5): DVKVTQSSRYLVKRTGEKVFLECVQDMDHENMFWYRQDPGLGLRLIYFSYDVKMKEKGDIPEGYSVSREKKERFSLILESASTNQTSMYLCASSFDQPQHFGDGTRLSIL.

This rearrangement joins TRBV6-5 to TRBJ1-2, with D tentatively TRBD1 (5 bases). V was clipped by 7 bases and J by 1 base, with 10 bases between them. CDR3 size: 13 residues. Germline CDR1 MNHEY, CDR2 SVGAGI. Here the CDR3 DNA reads TGTGCCAGCACCGCAAGGGGTAACTATGGCTACACCTTC. Amino acid sequence: CASTARGNYGYTF.

This clone has more than one count but fewer than ten. The V call is TRBV14, the J call TRBJ2-7, with 8 bases lining up with TRBD1. The CDR3 length is 15 residues. Germline lookup yields CDR1 SGHDN and CDR2 FVKESK. Trimming took 4 bases from V and 2 from J; bases not matched to a gene: 7. The CDR3 sequence: CASSPDRGNPYEQYF. In DNA, the CDR3 is TGTGCCAGCAGCCCTGACAGGGGTAATCCCTACGAGCAGTACTTC.

V and J are TRBV10-2 and TRBJ1-2; 9 nucleotides match TRBD1. V lost 7 bases to trimming and J lost 1 base; unmatched junction nucleotides: 4. Germline assignment: CDR1 WSHSY and CDR2 SAAADI. The CDR3 runs to 14 residues. This CDR3 reads CASTRQGGNYGYTF. CDR3 bases: TGCGCCAGCACTCGACAGGGGGGTAACTATGGCTACACCTTC.

This clone was observed a few times. The chain couples TRBV5-1 to TRBJ1-2, with D perhaps matching TRBD1 (5 bases). The V and J ends lost 0 bases and 3 bases respectively, with 12 bases between them. The CDR3 loop spans 15 amino acids. Germline V gene sequence: CDR1 SGHRS, CDR2 YFSETQ. The CDR3 protein is CASSLGGAGDYGYTF. DNA for the CDR3: TGCGCCAGCAGCTTGGGAGGGGCGGGGGACTATGGCTACACCTTC.

Only a few counts were recorded for this clone. The V gene is TRBV13, the J gene TRBJ2-3, with 9 bases that match TRBD2. The germline gives CDR1 PRHDT, CDR2 FYEKMQ (reference sequence). Trimming took 2 bases from V and 2 from J; bases not matched to a gene: 5. The CDR3 consists of 16 residues. The CDR3 coding sequence is TGTGCCAGCAGCTTATTAGCGGGAGCCCCCACAGATACGCAGTATTTT. Protein product: CASSLLAGAPTDTQYF.

The chain is built from TRBV12-5 and TRBJ1-1; 9 bases map to TRBD1. Germline CDR1 and CDR2: LGHNT and FRNRAP. Losses at the gene ends were 4 bases for V and 11 bases for J; bases not matched to a gene: 5. This CDR3 contains 12 residues. CDR3: CASGSGTGTAFF. In DNA form, the CDR3 reads TGTGCTAGTGGTTCCGGGACAGGGACTGCTTTCTTT.

The chain recombines TRBV2 with TRBJ1-5, with 11 bases identical to TRBD1. In germline, CDR1 is SNHLY, CDR2 FYNNEI. Trimming took 9 bases from V and 5 from J; bases not matched to a gene: 6. CDR3 length: 14 amino acids. CDR3 DNA: TGTGCCAGTGAGGGGGACAGGGGGTATCAGCCCCAGCATTTT. Protein product: CASEGDRGYQPQHF.

The V and J genes are TRBV6-1 and TRBJ2-3; the match to TRBD2 covers 9 bases. The V and J ends lost 4 bases and 2 bases, in that order; junction bases with no gene match: 7. CDR1 and CDR2 (germline): MNHNS, SASEGT. The CDR3 totals 16 residues. Here the CDR3 DNA reads TGTGCCAGCAGTGTCCTAGCGGGACGTTACACAGATACGCAGTATTTT. Translated: CASSVLAGRYTDTQYF.

The CDR3 DNA is TGTGCCAGCAGTGAATGGGACAACAGCAATGAGCAGTTCTTC. It codes for CASSEWDNSNEQFF. The chain joins TRBV6-1 to TRBJ2-1, with D tentatively TRBD1 (6 bases). Deletions cut 2 bases from V and 6 bases from J, with 11 bases between. In germline, CDR1 is MNHNS, CDR2 SASEGT. There are 14 residues in the CDR3.

This clone has just a few counts. The V and J genes are TRBV19 and TRBJ2-5, with D tentatively TRBD1 (5 bases). This CDR3 region has 13 residues. The ends were cut back, 7 bases at V and 1 base at J, with 10 bases in the middle. The germline CDR1 and CDR2 sequences are LNHDA and SQIVND (reference sequence). CDR3 bases: TGTGCCAGTACCGGACATACCCAAGAGACCCAGTACTTC. Translating gives CASTGHTQETQYF.